The 3 T cell receptor beta chains presented below share a single source sample, sequenced in a study of blood T cells in healthy people across ages. Primed by a sample-barcoded 5' primer and a J-beta primer mix, a second PCR proceeded for roughly 7 to 12 cycles. TCRdb re-derived calls from the 5' RACE reads in MiXCR, one entry per CDR3 protein. Of 800,000 or so distinct CDR3 sequences listed, around 25% are singletons. The same data also contributed to another study, on T cells of mothers and their children.

Material: blood. These receptors came from a boy aged 5-17 years in good health.

V gene TRBV7-9 combines with J gene TRBJ2-7, with 9 bases identical to TRBD1. Unmatched junction bases numbered 13, after V lost 1 base and J lost 6 bases. The germline V gene encodes CDR1 SEHNR and CDR2 FQNEAQ (reference sequence). This CDR3 is built from 17 residues. DNA for the CDR3: TGTGCCAGCAGCTTAGTCGGGTTGGGGACAGGGCCGACCGAGCAGTACTTC. Residues: CASSLVGLGTGPTEQYF.

V is TRBV3-1 and J is TRBJ2-5; 11 bases match TRBD2. TRBJ2-1 matches the DNA end more closely, so the J call is doubtful. The CDR3 covers 13 residues. Germline V gene lookup returns CDR1 LGHDT and CDR2 YNNKEL (reference sequence). DNA for the CDR3: TGTGCCAGCGGGACTAGCGGTAGAAATGAGCAGTTCTTC. This translates into CASGTSGRNEQFF.

Only a few counts were recorded for this clonotype. The gene calls are TRBV4-1 and TRBJ2-3, with 11 bases lining up with TRBD2. V trimming: 5 bases; J trimming: 8 bases; junction bases outside the gene matches: 18. Germline values: CDR1 MGHRA, CDR2 YSYEKL. The CDR3 is made up of 18 amino acids. The CDR3 region is CASSFRTTSGRGGGTQYF. In DNA, the CDR3 is TGCGCCAGCAGCTTCCGGACTACTAGCGGGAGAGGAGGGGGTACGCAGTATTTT.